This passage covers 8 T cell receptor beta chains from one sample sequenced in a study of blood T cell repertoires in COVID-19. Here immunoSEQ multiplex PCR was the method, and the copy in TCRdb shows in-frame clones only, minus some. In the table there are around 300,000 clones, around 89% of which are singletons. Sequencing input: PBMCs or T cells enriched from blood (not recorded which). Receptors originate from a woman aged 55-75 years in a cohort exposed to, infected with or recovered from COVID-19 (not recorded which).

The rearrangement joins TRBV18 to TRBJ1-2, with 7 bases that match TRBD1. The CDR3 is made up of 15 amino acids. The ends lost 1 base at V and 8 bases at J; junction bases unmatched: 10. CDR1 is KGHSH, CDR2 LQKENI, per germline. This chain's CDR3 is CASSPRGTEGVGYTF. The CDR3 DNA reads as TGTGCCAGCTCACCACGAGGGACAGAAGGAGTGGGCTACACCTTC.

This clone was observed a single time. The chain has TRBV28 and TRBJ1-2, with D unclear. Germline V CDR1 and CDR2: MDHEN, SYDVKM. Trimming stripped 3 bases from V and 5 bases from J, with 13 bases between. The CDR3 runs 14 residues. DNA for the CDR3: TGTGCCAGCAGTTTGGAGGGTCCCCCTTATGGCTACACCTTC. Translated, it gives CASSLEGPPYGYTF.

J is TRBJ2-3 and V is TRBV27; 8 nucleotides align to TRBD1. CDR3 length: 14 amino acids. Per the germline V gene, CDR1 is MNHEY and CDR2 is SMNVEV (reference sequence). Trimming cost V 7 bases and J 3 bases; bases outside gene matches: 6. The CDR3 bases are TGTGCCAGCACCCCGGACAGGGAGACAGATACGCAGTATTTT. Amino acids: CASTPDRETDTQYF.

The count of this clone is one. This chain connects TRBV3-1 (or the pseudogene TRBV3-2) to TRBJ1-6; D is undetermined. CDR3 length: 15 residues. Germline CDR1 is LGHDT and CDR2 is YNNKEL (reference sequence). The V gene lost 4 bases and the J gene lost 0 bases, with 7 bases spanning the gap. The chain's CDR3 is CASSPRSSYNSPLHF. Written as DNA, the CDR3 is TGTGCCAGCAGCCCGCGGAGCTCCTATAATTCACCCCTCCACTTT.

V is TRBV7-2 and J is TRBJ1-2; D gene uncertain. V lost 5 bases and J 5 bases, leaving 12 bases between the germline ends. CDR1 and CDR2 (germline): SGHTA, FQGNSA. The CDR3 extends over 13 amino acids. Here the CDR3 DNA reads TGTGCCAGCAGCCCGCAGGCGGGGTATGGCTACACCTTC. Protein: CASSPQAGYGYTF.

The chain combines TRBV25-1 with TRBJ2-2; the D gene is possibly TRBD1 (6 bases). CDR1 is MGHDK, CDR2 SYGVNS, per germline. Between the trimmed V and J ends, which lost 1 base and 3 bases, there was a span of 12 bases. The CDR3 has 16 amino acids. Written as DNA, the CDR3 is TGTGCCAGCAGTGAATTAGGGACATCGTACACCGGGGAGCTGTTTTTT. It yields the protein CASSELGTSYTGELFF.

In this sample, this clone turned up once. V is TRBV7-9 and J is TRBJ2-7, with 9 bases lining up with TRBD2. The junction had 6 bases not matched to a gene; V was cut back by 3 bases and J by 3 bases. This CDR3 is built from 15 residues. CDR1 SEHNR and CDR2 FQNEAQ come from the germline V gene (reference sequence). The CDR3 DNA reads TGTGCCAGCAGCTTTTCTCAGACTAGCGGCTACGAGCAGTACTTC. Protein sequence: CASSFSQTSGYEQYF.

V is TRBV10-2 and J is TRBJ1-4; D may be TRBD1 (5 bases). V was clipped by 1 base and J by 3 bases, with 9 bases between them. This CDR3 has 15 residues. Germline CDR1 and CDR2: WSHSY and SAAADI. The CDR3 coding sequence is TGCGCCAGCAGTGAGTGGGCAGGGCCTAATGAAAAACTGTTTTTT. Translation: CASSEWAGPNEKLFF.